These T cell receptor beta chains were read from a single sample in a study of CD8+CD57+ T cells in acquired aplastic anemia. TCRdb itself ran the reads through MiXCR, one entry per CDR3 protein. The repertoire holds 150,000 to 200,000 distinct CDR3 sequences, with less than 65% as singletons. Input material: sorted CD4+, CD8+, or CD8+CD57+ T cells (not recorded which) from PBMCs. The receptor source for this set is a human donor with severe aplastic anemia or a healthy control (not recorded which). The conserved cysteine and the conserved F or W are not part of the CDR3 here.

TRBV2	11	TRBJ1-4	ASQGEPNEKLF
TRBV4-3	11	TRBJ1-2	ASSQDRAYGYT
TRBV15	16	TRBJ2-3	ATSRDRAGGVDRDTQY
TRBV27	12	TRBJ1-1	ASSLGSGDTEAF
TRBV10-3	11	TRBJ2-5	AISEPGWETQY
TRBV7-2	13	TRBJ1-1	ASSSWTFMNTEAF
TRBV9	13	TRBJ1-1	ASSVVPGASTEAF
TRBV7-2	13	TRBJ1-4	ASSLGQGRSEKLF
TRBV20-1	12	TRBJ2-7	STWTADGMDEPY
TRBV29-1	11	TRBJ2-7	SVRRDGGSEQY